The sequence of this T cell receptor beta chain was determined in a study of T cell repertoires in cytomegalovirus infection. Overall study: Public signatures in TCR beta pointed to CMV infection and matching HLA type.

Trimming cost V 5 bases and J 4 bases, with 11 bases left between them. This CDR3 is built from 13 residues. Germline loops: CDR1 SGHAT, CDR2 FQNNGV. Study-wide results and caveats: Cumulative frequency of public TCR beta families picked out carriers of CMV plus the relevant HLA. Dominant in the ex vivo response were TCR beta clonotypes restricted by HLA-C and specific for CMV.

In the case of this clonotype: Antigen specificity is unknown.

TCRdb re-analysed the reads in MiXCR, keeping a single row per CDR3 protein. Found here are around 740,000 distinct CDR3 sequences, roughly 35% of them singletons; the top ten hold 2.8%. The TCR comes from a human donor in good health (CMV status not recorded). Some clones in this sample may be carry-over from other donors' samples. The material sequenced was PBMCs. The chain has TRBV11-2 and TRBJ2-5, with D unresolved. This CDR3 reads CASSKGPLETQYF. CDR3 nucleotide sequence: TGTGCCAGCAGCAAGGGCCCTCTAGAGACCCAGTACTTC. Filled out from reference TRBV11-2 and TRBJ2-5, the complete variable domain reads EAGVAQSPRYKIIEKRQSVAFWCNPISGHATLYWYQQILGQGPKLLIQFQNNGVVDDSQLPKDRFSAERLKGVDSTLKIQPAKLEDSAVYLCASSKGPLETQYFGPGTRLLVL.